This T cell receptor beta chain is drawn from a study of blood T cell repertoires in COVID-19. Study-level information: Sources were T cells, B-cell-depleted T cells, or PBMCs; the material itself was cDNA or gDNA.

The CDR3 extends over 15 amino acids. Trimming at V came to 5 bases and at J to 8 bases, leaving 7 bases not matched to a gene. Looked up from germline, CDR1 is SGHVS and CDR2 is FNYEAQ. Under the authors' procedure: Amplifying reference gene primers gave estimates of nucleated cell counts. The data were produced by immunoSEQ multiplex PCR, yet TCRdb's version contains in-frame clones alone and is incomplete. The V and J calls and clone size were taken over from that table, and D and trimming were inferred from the DNA. The sample gives hundreds of thousands of clones, around nine tenths of which show up once; around 13% is in the top ten.

The sample taken for sequencing was peripheral blood. This receptor was obtained from a woman aged 60-75 years with acute or convalescent COVID-19. This sequence joins TRBV7-6 and TRBJ2-2; 11 bases are shared with TRBD2. The CDR3 DNA follows: TGTGCCAGCAGCCCTACTAGCGGGAGCAGAGGGGAGCTGTTTTTT. Protein product: CASSPTSGSRGELFF.